A single sample gave rise to the 29 T cell receptor beta chains below, sequenced in a study of blood T cell repertoires in COVID-19. Assay used: immunoSEQ multiplex PCR; TCRdb lists only in-frame clones, some missing. The repertoire includes 200,000 or so clones, about 88% of them detected once, and under 2.5% sits in the top ten. Sequenced input: peripheral blood. The source of these receptors is a man in his forties or fifties with active or convalescent COVID-19.

The V and J genes are TRBV9 and TRBJ2-7; 7 nucleotides match TRBD1. CDR1 and CDR2 from the germline V gene are SGDLS and YYNGEE. The V and J ends lost 3 bases and 0 bases, in that order; junction bases with no gene match: 9. The CDR3 sequence is 16 residues long. The CDR3 loop is CASSDKTGAISYEQYF. Written as DNA, the CDR3 is TGTGCCAGCAGCGATAAAACAGGGGCGATCTCCTACGAGCAGTACTTC.

This chain connects TRBV7-9 to TRBJ1-1, with a tentative D call TRBD1 (5 bases). Germline lookup yields CDR1 SEHNR and CDR2 FQNEAQ (reference sequence). The CDR3 runs to 15 residues. Deletions cut 5 bases from V and 1 base from J, with 14 bases between. The CDR3, as DNA: TGTGCCAGCAGCCCCCGACAGACATCGAACACTGAAGCTTTCTTT. Its translation: CASSPRQTSNTEAFF.

This rearrangement joins TRBV7-9 to TRBJ1-1; unclear D gene. In germline, CDR1 is SEHNR, CDR2 FQNEAQ (reference sequence). The CDR3 consists of 16 residues. Trimming stripped 5 bases from V and 4 bases from J, with 20 bases between. The CDR3 is CASSPLHQALGTEAFF. The CDR3 region has the DNA TGTGCCAGCAGCCCGCTCCATCAGGCTTTGGGCACTGAAGCTTTCTTT.

This clone has a single count. The CDR3 loop reads CASSHGTGGSYGYTF. The DNA of the CDR3 is TGCGCCAGCAGCCACGGGACAGGGGGGAGCTATGGCTACACCTTC. The chain links TRBV4-1 to TRBJ1-2, with 11 bases matching TRBD1. Germline-derived CDR1 and CDR2 are MGHRA and YSYEKL. With 3 bases clipped from V and 4 bases from J, the junction kept 4 bases outside the gene matches. The CDR3 loop spans 15 amino acids.

The V gene is TRBV10-3, the J gene TRBJ1-1; tentative D call: TRBD1 (6 bases). Per germline, CDR1 ENHRY and CDR2 SYGVKD. CDR3 length: 13 amino acids. V lost 5 bases and J lost 1, with 8 bases in between. In nucleotides, the CDR3 is TGTGCCATCAGTCCGGGACAGAACACTGAAGCTTTCTTT. This sequence encodes CAISPGQNTEAFF.

This clone was recorded a few times. CDR3: CSVPGSGEAFF. CDR3 sequence (DNA): TGCAGCGTTCCGGGCTCGGGAGAAGCTTTCTTT. The chain links TRBV29-1 to TRBJ1-1; no definite D call. V lost 5 bases, J lost 8 bases, and 12 bases lay in between. The CDR3 runs 11 residues. CDR1 is SQVTM and CDR2 is ANQGSEA in the germline V gene.

The V gene is TRBV28, the J gene TRBJ1-2; 8 nucleotides line up with TRBD1. Germline V gene data show CDR1 as MDHEN and CDR2 as SYDVKM. V trimming: 10 bases; J trimming: 4 bases; junction bases outside the gene matches: 5. The CDR3 loop spans 12 amino acids. The CDR3 loop reads CATGDRGYGYTF. CDR3 sequence (DNA): TGTGCCACCGGTGACAGGGGCTATGGCTACACCTTC.

The CDR3 sequence: CASCTTGATDTQYF. The CDR3 DNA reads TGTGCCAGCTGCACTACAGGGGCGACAGATACGCAGTATTTT. The chain uses TRBV19 and TRBJ2-3, with 7 bases fitting TRBD1. J lost 3 bases, V lost 9 bases, and 9 bases had no gene match. CDR1 LNHDA and CDR2 SQIVND come from the germline V gene (reference sequence). The CDR3 has 14 amino acids.

V and J are TRBV30 and TRBJ2-1, with TRBD1 identical over 11 bases. The junction had 16 bases not matched to a gene; V was cut back by 0 bases and J by 12 bases. The CDR3 contains 17 residues. CDR1 and CDR2 (germline): GTSNPN, SVGIG (reference sequence). The CDR3 DNA follows: TGTGCCTGGAGTGTACTAGGTCTGGGACAGGGGGGTTATGGGCAGTTCTTC. It specifies CAWSVLGLGQGGYGQFF.

The chain recombines TRBV5-6 with TRBJ1-2; 9 bases fit TRBD1. CDR1 and CDR2 (germline): SGHDT, YYEEEE. V was clipped by 4 bases and J by 8 bases; unmatched bases: 9. The CDR3 consists of 14 residues. CDR3 amino acids: CASSMLQGAEGYTF. The CDR3 region has the DNA TGTGCCAGCAGCATGCTACAGGGGGCTGAAGGCTACACCTTC.

For the CDR3, the DNA is TGTGCCAGCAGCCATCGGCGGGACAGGGGGGTCTCCTACGAGCAGTACTTC. Translation: CASSHRRDRGVSYEQYF. The chain has TRBV5-6 and TRBJ2-7; 11 nucleotides line up with TRBD1. With 4 bases clipped from V and 0 bases from J, the junction kept 9 bases outside the gene matches. The CDR3 is 17 amino acids. Looked up from germline, CDR1 is SGHDT and CDR2 is YYEEEE. Using reference TRBV5-6 and TRBJ2-7 for the parts outside the CDR3, the full variable domain is DAGVTQSPTHLIKTRGQQVTLRCSPKSGHDTVSWYQQALGQGPQFIFQYYEEEERQRGNFPDRFSGHQFPNYSSELNVNALLLGDSALYLCASSHRRDRGVSYEQYFGPGTRLTVT.

This clone was detected once. The gene calls are TRBV9 and TRBJ2-7, with 9 bases that match TRBD1. CDR1 is SGDLS and CDR2 is YYNGEE in the germline V gene. CDR3 size: 13 residues. V shed 1 base, J shed 5 bases, and the junction held 1 base outside the gene matches. This CDR3 is CASSVTGGDEQYF. In nucleotides, the CDR3 is TGTGCCAGCAGCGTAACAGGGGGCGACGAGCAGTACTTC.

CDR3 DNA sequence: TGCGCCAGCAGCTTTCCCCAGGGGGCCGGGGAGACCCAGTACTTC. This encodes CASSFPQGAGETQYF. The chain is built from TRBV5-1 and TRBJ2-5; TRBD1 aligns across 8 bases. The CDR3 is 15 residues long. Per germline, CDR1 SGHRS and CDR2 YFSETQ. The J segment lost 5 bases and the V segment lost 2 bases, leaving 8 bases of the junction unmatched.

This chain uses TRBV19 with TRBJ1-6, with D possibly TRBD1 on 5 matching bases. Germline CDR1 is LNHDA and CDR2 is SQIVND (reference sequence). Between the trimmed V and J ends, which lost 3 bases and 7 bases, there was a span of 7 bases. The CDR3 is made up of 13 amino acids. CDR3 residues: CASSIRQNSPLHF. CDR3 nucleotide sequence: TGTGCCAGTAGTATCCGACAGAATTCACCCCTCCACTTT.

The chain has TRBV27 and TRBJ2-1; the D is unclear. Looked up from germline, CDR1 is MNHEY and CDR2 is SMNVEV (reference sequence). V was pared by 1 base and J by 8 bases, with 9 bases between. This CDR3 comprises 13 residues. CDR3 sequence (DNA): TGTGCCAGCAGTTTATTTAGTACCTATGAGCAGTTCTTC. This sequence encodes CASSLFSTYEQFF.

This rearrangement joins TRBV7-9 to TRBJ2-2; the D gene is possibly TRBD2 (5 bases). There are 19 residues in the CDR3. V lost 1 base and J 2 bases, leaving 20 bases between the germline ends. Germline V gene data show CDR1 as SEHNR and CDR2 as FQNEAQ (reference sequence). The CDR3 protein is CASSLVIFGVQENTGELFF. In DNA form, the CDR3 reads TGTGCCAGCAGCTTAGTTATATTCGGGGTCCAAGAAAACACCGGGGAGCTGTTTTTT.

The chain has TRBV6-2 or TRBV6-3 and TRBJ1-5; 7 nucleotides match TRBD1. CDR1 is MNHEY, CDR2 SVGEGT, per germline. V shed 2 bases, J shed 4 bases, and the junction held 5 bases outside the gene matches. The CDR3 loop spans 15 amino acids. CDR3 amino acids: CASSYGRGVNQPQHF. CDR3 DNA: TGTGCCAGCAGTTACGGCAGGGGGGTTAATCAGCCCCAGCATTTT.

The rearrangement links TRBV28 to TRBJ1-2; no firm D call. CDR1 MDHEN and CDR2 SYDVKM come from the germline V gene. The CDR3 covers 14 residues. V shed 3 bases and J shed 0 bases, with 8 bases lying between them. This CDR3 is CASSFPLPNYGYTF. CDR3 nucleotide sequence: TGTGCCAGCAGTTTCCCCCTCCCTAACTATGGCTACACCTTC.

This chain joins TRBV24-1 and TRBJ2-1, with D possibly TRBD1 on 6 matching bases. Germline CDR1 reads KGHDR; CDR2 reads SFDVKD. The CDR3 is made up of 14 amino acids. Between the trimmed V and J ends, which lost 4 bases and 10 bases, there was a span of 16 bases. This CDR3 is CATSDPNYRDEQFF. The CDR3 bases are TGTGCCACCAGTGACCCTAACTACAGGGACGAGCAGTTCTTC.

The chain uses TRBV27 and TRBJ2-4; 14 nucleotides match TRBD2. Germline-derived CDR1 and CDR2 are MNHEY and SMNVEV (reference sequence). J lost 2 bases, V lost 4 bases, and 7 bases had no gene match. This CDR3 spans 18 amino acids. Written as DNA, the CDR3 is TGTGCCAGCAGTTCCCCGGGACTAGCGGGAGTAACCAAAAACATTCAGTACTTC. Amino acids: CASSSPGLAGVTKNIQYF.

The J gene is TRBJ1-1, the V gene TRBV10-3; TRBD1 matches at 7 bases. In germline, CDR1 is ENHRY, CDR2 SYGVKD. V dropped 3 bases and J dropped 1; count of bases not matched to a gene: 11. The CDR3 runs 17 residues. DNA of the CDR3: TGTGCCATCAGTGAAGGACCAGGGGGAGCCTCGAACACTGAAGCTTTCTTT. Protein product: CAISEGPGGASNTEAFF.

The chain has TRBV5-1 and TRBJ2-5, with TRBD2 matching over 10 bases. V shed 4 bases, J shed 5 bases, and the junction held 8 bases outside the gene matches. There are 15 residues in the CDR3. Per germline, CDR1 SGHRS and CDR2 YFSETQ. CDR3 DNA: TGCGCCAGCAGCAGGTTAGCGGGGGGTCCCGAGACCCAGTACTTC. It is translated as CASSRLAGGPETQYF.

The chain employs TRBV2 and TRBJ1-1; D remains unclear. Germline CDR1 is SNHLY and CDR2 is FYNNEI. The CDR3 contains 14 residues. V lost 4 bases and J lost 2, with 11 bases in between. In DNA, the CDR3 is TGTGCCAGCAGTGGTCCAGGCCTTAACACTGAAGCTTTCTTT. It codes for CASSGPGLNTEAFF.

The rearrangement uses TRBV28 and TRBJ2-7, with 7 positions matching TRBD1. The CDR3 sequence is 14 residues long. Germline trimming cut 3 bases from V and 2 bases from J; bases unmatched to any gene: 4. Germline-derived CDR1 and CDR2 are MDHEN and SYDVKM. CDR3 DNA sequence: TGTGCCAGCAGTTTTGGGGACAGACCCTACGAGCAGTACTTC. This translates into CASSFGDRPYEQYF.

The chain couples TRBV6-6 to TRBJ2-3; 10 bases align to TRBD1. The V segment lost 6 bases and the J segment 5 bases; nucleotides outside the gene matches: 11. The CDR3 covers 16 residues. The germline V gene encodes CDR1 MNHNY and CDR2 SVGAGI (reference sequence). This chain's CDR3 is CASRSRDRGKGDTQYF. Written as DNA, the CDR3 is TGTGCCAGCAGGTCCCGGGACAGGGGAAAAGGAGATACGCAGTATTTT.

The chain carries TRBV5-1 and TRBJ1-6; D is undetermined. The CDR3 has 18 amino acids. V shed 0 bases and J shed 5 bases, with 18 bases lying between them. Per the germline V gene, CDR1 is SGHRS and CDR2 is YFSETQ. CDR3 sequence reads: CASSLGIAGRGNNSPLHF. CDR3 DNA sequence: TGCGCCAGCAGCTTGGGGATCGCGGGCCGGGGTAATAATTCACCCCTCCACTTT.

The CDR3 is CASSPVLEPYEQYF. The CDR3 coding sequence is TGTGCCAGCAGCCCCGTACTAGAACCCTACGAGCAGTACTTC. V and J are TRBV11-2 and TRBJ2-7; possible D gene TRBD2, 5 bases. The CDR3 runs 14 residues. The germline CDR1 and CDR2 sequences are SGHAT and FQNNGV. The V end lost 5 bases, the J end lost 2 bases, and 13 bases lay between the germline ends.

The rearrangement uses TRBV7-3 and TRBJ2-1; no firm D call. V was trimmed by 1 base and J by 6 bases, leaving 13 bases between them. Germline values: CDR1 SGHTA, CDR2 FQGTGA. The CDR3 length is 15 residues. The CDR3 spells CASSLSGDTRNEQFF. The CDR3 DNA follows: TGTGCCAGCAGCTTAAGTGGAGATACCCGCAATGAGCAGTTCTTC.

The CDR3 reads CASSRVGNTEAFF. The CDR3 nucleotides read TGTGCCAGCTCACGCGTCGGGAACACTGAAGCTTTCTTT. The rearrangement uses TRBV18 and TRBJ1-1; D is undetermined. This CDR3 is built from 13 residues. Germline lookup yields CDR1 KGHSH and CDR2 LQKENI. Trimming removed 4 bases at V and 1 base at J, with 7 bases between. Full variable domain (missing parts from reference TRBV18 and TRBJ1-1): NAGVMQNPRHLVRRRGQEARLRCSPMKGHSHVYWYRQLPEEGLKFMVYLQKENIIDESGMPKERFSAEFPKEGPSILRIQQVVRGDSAAYFCASSRVGNTEAFFGQGTRLTVV.